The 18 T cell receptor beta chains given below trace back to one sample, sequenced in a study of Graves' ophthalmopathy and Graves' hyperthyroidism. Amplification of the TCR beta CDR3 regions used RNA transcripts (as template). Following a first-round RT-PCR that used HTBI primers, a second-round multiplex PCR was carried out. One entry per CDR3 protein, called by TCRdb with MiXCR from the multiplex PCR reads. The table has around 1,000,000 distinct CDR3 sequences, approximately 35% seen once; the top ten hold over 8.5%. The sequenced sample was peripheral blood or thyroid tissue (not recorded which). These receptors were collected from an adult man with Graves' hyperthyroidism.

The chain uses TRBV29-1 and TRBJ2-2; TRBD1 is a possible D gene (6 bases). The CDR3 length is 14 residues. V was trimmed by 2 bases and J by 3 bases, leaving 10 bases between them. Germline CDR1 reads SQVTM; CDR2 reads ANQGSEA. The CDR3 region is CSVEKGDYTGELFF. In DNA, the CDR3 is TGCAGCGTTGAAAAGGGGGATTACACCGGGGAGCTGTTTTTT.

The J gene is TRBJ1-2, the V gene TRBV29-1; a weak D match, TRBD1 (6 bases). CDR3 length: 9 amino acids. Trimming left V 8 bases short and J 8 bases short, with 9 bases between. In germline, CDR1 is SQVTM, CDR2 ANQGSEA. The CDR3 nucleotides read TGCAGCCGGGACACCGGCTACACCTTC. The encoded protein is CSRDTGYTF.

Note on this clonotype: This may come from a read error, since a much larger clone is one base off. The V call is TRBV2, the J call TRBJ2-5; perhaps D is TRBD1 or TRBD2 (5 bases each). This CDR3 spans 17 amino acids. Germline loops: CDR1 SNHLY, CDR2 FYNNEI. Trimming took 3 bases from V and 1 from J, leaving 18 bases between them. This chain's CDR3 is CASSESGNQGIQETQYF. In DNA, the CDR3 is TGTGCCAGCAGTGAGTCGGGGAATCAGGGAATCCAAGAGACCCAGTACTTC.

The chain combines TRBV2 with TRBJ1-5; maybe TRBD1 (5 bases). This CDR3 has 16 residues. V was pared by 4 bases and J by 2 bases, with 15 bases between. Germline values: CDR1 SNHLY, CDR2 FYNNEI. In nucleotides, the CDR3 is TGTGCCAGCAGTGTTCGGGGCGGGGGTGGCAATCAGCCCCAGCATTTT. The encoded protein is CASSVRGGGGNQPQHF.

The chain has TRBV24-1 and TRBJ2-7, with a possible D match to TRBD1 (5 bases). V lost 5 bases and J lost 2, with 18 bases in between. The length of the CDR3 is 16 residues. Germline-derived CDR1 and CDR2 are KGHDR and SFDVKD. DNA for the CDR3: TGTGCCACCAGTGCTCGGCAAGTACAGGTTCCCTACGAGCAGTACTTC. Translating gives CATSARQVQVPYEQYF.

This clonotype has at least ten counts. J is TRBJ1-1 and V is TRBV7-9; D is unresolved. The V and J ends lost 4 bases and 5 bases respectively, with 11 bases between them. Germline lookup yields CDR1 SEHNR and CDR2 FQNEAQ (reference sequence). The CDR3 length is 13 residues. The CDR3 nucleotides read TGTGCCAGCAGCTGGGGTCTGGGAACTGAAGCTTTCTTT. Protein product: CASSWGLGTEAFF.

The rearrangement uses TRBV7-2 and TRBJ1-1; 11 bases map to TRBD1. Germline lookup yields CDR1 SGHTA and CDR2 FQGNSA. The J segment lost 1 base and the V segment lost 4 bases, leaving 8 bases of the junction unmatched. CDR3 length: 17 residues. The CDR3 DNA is TGTGCCAGCAGCTATACCGGGACAGGGGGTAGGAACACTGAAGCTTTCTTT. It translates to CASSYTGTGGRNTEAFF.

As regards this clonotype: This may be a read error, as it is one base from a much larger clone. DNA of the CDR3: TGCAGTGCAAGGACAGAGATGAACACTGAAGCTTACTTT. It translates to CSARTEMNTEAYF. This rearrangement joins TRBV20-1 to TRBJ1-1, with D tentatively TRBD1 (6 bases). This CDR3 comprises 13 residues. Per the germline V gene, CDR1 is DFQATT and CDR2 is SNEGSKA (reference sequence).

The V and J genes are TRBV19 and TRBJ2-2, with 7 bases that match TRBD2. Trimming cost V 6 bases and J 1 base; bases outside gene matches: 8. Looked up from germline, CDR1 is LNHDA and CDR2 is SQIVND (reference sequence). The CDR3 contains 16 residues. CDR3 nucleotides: TGTGCCAGTAGAAAGGGAGGGACGGTGAACACCGGGGAGCTGTTTTTT. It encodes CASRKGGTVNTGELFF.

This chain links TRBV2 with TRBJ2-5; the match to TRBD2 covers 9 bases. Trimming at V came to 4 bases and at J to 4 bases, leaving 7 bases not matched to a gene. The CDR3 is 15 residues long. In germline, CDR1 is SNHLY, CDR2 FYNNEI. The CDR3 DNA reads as TGTGCCAGCAGTGCCAGAGCTAGCGGGGCAGAGACCCAGTACTTC. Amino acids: CASSARASGAETQYF.

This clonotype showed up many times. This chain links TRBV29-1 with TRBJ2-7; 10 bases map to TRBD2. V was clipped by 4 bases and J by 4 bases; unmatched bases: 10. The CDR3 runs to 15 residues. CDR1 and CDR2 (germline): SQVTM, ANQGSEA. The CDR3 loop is CSVGDQLAGLYEQYF. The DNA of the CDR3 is TGCAGCGTTGGCGATCAACTAGCGGGATTGTACGAGCAGTACTTC.

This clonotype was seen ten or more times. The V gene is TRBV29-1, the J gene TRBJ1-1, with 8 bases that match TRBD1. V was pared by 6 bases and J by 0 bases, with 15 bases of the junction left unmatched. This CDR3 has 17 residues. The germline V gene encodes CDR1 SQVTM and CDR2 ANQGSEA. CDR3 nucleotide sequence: TGCAGCGTACACGGACAGGGCGGGATTCAGCTGAACACTGAAGCTTTCTTT. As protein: CSVHGQGGIQLNTEAFF. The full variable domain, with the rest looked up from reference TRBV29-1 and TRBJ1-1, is SAVISQKPSRDICQRGTSLTIQCQVDSQVTMMFWYRQQPGQSLTLIATANQGSEATYESGFVIDKFPISRPNLTFSTLTVSNMSPEDSSIYLCSVHGQGGIQLNTEAFFGQGTRLTVV.

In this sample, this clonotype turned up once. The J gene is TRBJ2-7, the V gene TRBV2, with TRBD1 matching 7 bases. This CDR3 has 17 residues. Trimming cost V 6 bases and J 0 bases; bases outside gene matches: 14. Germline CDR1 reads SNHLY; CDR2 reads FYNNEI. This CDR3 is CASSLAGDSEFSYEQYF. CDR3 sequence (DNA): TGTGCCAGCAGCCTTGCAGGGGACAGTGAATTCTCCTACGAGCAGTACTTC.

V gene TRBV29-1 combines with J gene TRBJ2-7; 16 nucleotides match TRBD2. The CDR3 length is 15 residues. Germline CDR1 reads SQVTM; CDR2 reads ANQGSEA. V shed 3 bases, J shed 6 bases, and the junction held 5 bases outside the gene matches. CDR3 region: CSVDKGLAGGSEQYF. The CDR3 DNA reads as TGCAGCGTTGATAAGGGACTAGCGGGAGGGAGCGAGCAGTACTTC.

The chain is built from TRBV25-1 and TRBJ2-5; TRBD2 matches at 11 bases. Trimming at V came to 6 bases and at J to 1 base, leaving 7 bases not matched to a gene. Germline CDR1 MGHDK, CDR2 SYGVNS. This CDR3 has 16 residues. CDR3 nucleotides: TGTGCCAGCAGCCAAGTAGCGGGGGGGGGCCAAGAGACCCAGTACTTC. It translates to CASSQVAGGGQETQYF.

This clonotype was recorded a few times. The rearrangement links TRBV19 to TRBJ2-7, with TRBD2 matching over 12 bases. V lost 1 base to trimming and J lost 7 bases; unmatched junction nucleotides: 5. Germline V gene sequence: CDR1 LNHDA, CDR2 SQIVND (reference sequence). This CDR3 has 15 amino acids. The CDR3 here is CASSIGLAGVGEQYF. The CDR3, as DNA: TGTGCCAGTAGTATAGGACTAGCGGGAGTCGGAGAGCAGTACTTC. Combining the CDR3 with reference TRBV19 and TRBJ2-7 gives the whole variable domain DGGITQSPKYLFRKEGQNVTLSCEQNLNHDAMYWYRQDPGQGLRLIYYSQIVNDFQKGDIAEGYSVSREKKESFPLTVTSAQKNPTAFYLCASSIGLAGVGEQYFGPGTRLTVT.

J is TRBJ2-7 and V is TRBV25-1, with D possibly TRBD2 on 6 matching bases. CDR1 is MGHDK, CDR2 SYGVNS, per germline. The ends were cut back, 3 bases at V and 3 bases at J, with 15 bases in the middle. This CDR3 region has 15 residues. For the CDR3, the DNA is TGTGCCAGCAGTGATCGGCTAGCGAGCATCTACGAGCAGTACTTC. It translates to CASSDRLASIYEQYF.

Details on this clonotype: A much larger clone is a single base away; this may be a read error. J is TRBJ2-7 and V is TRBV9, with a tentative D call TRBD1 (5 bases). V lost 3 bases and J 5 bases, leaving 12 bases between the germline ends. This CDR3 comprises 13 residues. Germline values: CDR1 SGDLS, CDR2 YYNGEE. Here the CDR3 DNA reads TGTGCCAGCAGCGCAGGGTCTCCAGACGAGCAGTACTTC. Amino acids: CASSAGSPDEQYF.